This T cell receptor beta chain was sequenced in a study of shared clonotypes between healthy human individuals. Overall study results and limits: Sorted-subset samples were not fully sequenced, rarefaction indicated.

A single count supports this clone. What it binds is not known. The CDR3 runs to 16 residues. V lost 6 bases to trimming and J lost 3 bases; unmatched junction nucleotides: 10. Germline CDR1 is MDHEN and CDR2 is SYDVKM. Data came from immunoSEQ multiplex PCR; TCRdb stores just in-frame clones and leaves some out. The data hold a few million clones, with approximately 93% observed a single time. What was sequenced was naive CD4+ T cells from PBMCs. Subset defined: CD45RA+ positively selected. The TCR comes from a man aged 18 to 30 in good health. Some clones in this sample may be carry-over from other donors' samples. The chain combines TRBV28 with TRBJ1-1, with TRBD1 matching 10 bases. The CDR3 sequence is CASREKTGGRDTEAFF. As DNA, the CDR3 is TGTGCCAGCAGAGAAAAGACAGGGGGCCGGGACACTGAAGCTTTCTTT.